This TCR beta chain was recovered during a study of T-cell memory formation after mild COVID-19. Study as a whole: Most TCR clusters belonged to a single donor.

Study results and caveats: CD4+ clones that contracted lay mainly in CM and EM; CD8+ ones lay in EMRA.

TCRdb called the 5' RACE reads again in MiXCR, with one record for every CDR3 protein. Altogether hundreds of thousands of distinct CDR3 sequences are present, 15% being singletons, with the ten largest covering under 2.5%. The CDR3 loop spans 14 amino acids. Trimming pared 0 bases from V and 6 bases from J, leaving 10 bases between. CDR1 is SGHKS, CDR2 YYEKEE, per germline (reference sequence). In this sample, this clonotype turned up many times. The antigen is not known. The source material was PBMCs or a T cell subset sorted from them (not recorded which). V is TRBV5-5 and J is TRBJ2-1; D unclear. The receptor comes from an adult woman who had mild COVID-19 (a few samples of this study predate the infection). Cell type and time point are not known. The CDR3: CASSLATFPNEQFF. In DNA form, the CDR3 reads TGTGCCAGCAGCTTGGCAACTTTCCCCAATGAGCAGTTCTTC.